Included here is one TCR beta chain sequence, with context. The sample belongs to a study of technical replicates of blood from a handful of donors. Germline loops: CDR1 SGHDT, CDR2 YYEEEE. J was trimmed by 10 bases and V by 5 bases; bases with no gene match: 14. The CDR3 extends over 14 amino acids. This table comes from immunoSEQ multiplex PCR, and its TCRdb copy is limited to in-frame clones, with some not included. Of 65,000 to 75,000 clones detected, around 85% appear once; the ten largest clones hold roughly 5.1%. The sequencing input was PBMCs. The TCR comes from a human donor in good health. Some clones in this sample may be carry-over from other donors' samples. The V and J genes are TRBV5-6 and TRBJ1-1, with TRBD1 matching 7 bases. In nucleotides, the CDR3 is TGTGCCAGCAGGAGACCAGGGGGATCCGGGGGAGCTTTCTTT. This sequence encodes CASRRPGGSGGAFF.